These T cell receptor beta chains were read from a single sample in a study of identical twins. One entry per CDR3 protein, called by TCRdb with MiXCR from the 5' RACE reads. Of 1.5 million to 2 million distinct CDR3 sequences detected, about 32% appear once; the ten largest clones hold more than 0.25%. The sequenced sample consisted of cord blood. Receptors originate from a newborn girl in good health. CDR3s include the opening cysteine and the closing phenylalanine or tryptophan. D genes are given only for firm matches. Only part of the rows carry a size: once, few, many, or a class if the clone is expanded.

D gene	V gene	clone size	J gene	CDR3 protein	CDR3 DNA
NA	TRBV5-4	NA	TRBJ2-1	CASRGESSYNEQFF	TGTGCCAGCAGGGGAGAGAGCTCCTACAATGAGCAGTTCTTC
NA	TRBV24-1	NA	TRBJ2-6	CATSQGGANVLTF	TGTGCCACCAGCCAGGGTGGGGCCAACGTCCTGACTTTC
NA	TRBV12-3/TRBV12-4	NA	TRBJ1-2	CASSLMGFDYGYTF	TGTGCCAGCAGTTTAATGGGCTTTGACTATGGCTACACCTTC
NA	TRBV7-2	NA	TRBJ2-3	CASSLGTIPQYF	TGTGCCAGCAGCTTAGGGACTATTCCTCAGTATTTT
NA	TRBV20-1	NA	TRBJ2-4	CSASYPEGSKNIQYF	TGCAGTGCTAGTTATCCCGAGGGTAGCAAAAACATTCAGTACTTC
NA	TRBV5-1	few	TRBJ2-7	CASSLKGDTYEQYF	TGCGCCAGCAGCTTAAAGGGGGATACCTACGAGCAGTACTTC
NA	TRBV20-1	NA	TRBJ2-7	CSARDHPWGNYEQYF	TGCAGTGCTAGAGATCACCCCTGGGGGAACTACGAGCAGTACTTC
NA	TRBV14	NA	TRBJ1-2	CASSQDRPGSYIF	TGTGCCAGCAGCCAAGATCGGCCGGGGAGCTACATCTTC
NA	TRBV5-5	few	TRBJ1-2	CASSLGDNGYTF	TGTGCCAGCAGCTTAGGGGACAATGGCTACACCTTC
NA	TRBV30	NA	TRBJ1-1	CAWSPLGTLNTEAFF	TGTGCCTGGAGTCCTCTAGGGACCTTGAACACTGAAGCTTTCTTT
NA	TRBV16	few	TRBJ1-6	CASSQLHSPLHF	TGTGCCAGCAGCCAATTACATTCACCCCTCCACTTT
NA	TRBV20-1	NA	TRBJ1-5	CSARWGSVRGNQPQHF	TGCAGTGCTAGATGGGGGTCGGTCCGGGGCAATCAGCCCCAGCATTTT
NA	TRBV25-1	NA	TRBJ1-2	CASRAGDNGHTF	TGTGCCAGCAGGGCAGGGGATAATGGCCACACCTTC
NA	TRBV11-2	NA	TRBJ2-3	CASSLFGGYGDTQYF	TGTGCCAGCAGCTTATTCGGGGGATATGGAGATACGCAGTATTTT
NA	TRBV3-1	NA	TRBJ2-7	CASSRPGESSYEQYF	TGTGCCAGCAGCCGACCCGGGGAGAGCTCCTACGAGCAGTACTTC
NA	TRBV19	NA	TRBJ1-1	CASTWDTDGTEAFF	TGTGCCAGTACTTGGGACACCGATGGGACTGAAGCTTTCTTT
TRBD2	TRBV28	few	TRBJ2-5	CASSPHGLAGVNEQYF	TGTGCCAGCAGTCCCCATGGACTAGCGGGAGTGAATGAGCAGTACTTC
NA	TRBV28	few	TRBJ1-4	CASSLSAPRDEKLFF	TGTGCCAGCAGTTTATCGGCCCCTAGGGATGAAAAACTGTTTTTT
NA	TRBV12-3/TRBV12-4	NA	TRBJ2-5	CASSKTRSAETQYF	TGTGCCAGCAGTAAAACTAGGAGTGCTGAGACCCAGTACTTC
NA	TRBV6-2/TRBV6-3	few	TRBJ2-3	CASSKQRGTDTQYF	TGTGCCAGCAGTAAACAGAGGGGCACAGATACGCAGTATTTT
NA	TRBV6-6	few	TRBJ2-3	CASSANPPGPSTDTQYF	TGTGCCAGCAGCGCTAATCCCCCGGGGCCTAGCACAGATACGCAGTATTTT
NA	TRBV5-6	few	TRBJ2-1	CASNGRDQDRSYNEQFF	TGTGCCAGCAACGGCCGGGACCAGGATCGATCCTACAATGAGCAGTTCTTC
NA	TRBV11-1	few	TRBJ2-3	CASSSVYTQYF	TGTGCCAGCAGCTCTGTTTATACGCAGTATTTT
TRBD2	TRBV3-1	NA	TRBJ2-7	CASSQGLARTYEQYF	TGTGCCAGCAGCCAAGGACTAGCGCGGACTTACGAGCAGTACTTC
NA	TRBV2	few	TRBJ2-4	CASGTEQYF	TGTGCCAGTGGGACGGAGCAGTACTTC
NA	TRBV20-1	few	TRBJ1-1	CSARGQLPAFF	TGCAGTGCTAGAGGACAGCTTCCAGCTTTCTTT
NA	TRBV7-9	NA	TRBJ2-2	CASSEITGELFF	TGTGCCAGCAGCGAGATTACCGGGGAGCTGTTTTTT
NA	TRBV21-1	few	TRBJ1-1	CASSKHTEAFF	TGTGCCAGCAGCAAACACACTGAAGCTTTCTTT
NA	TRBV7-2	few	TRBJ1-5	CASSLLGVLNQPQHF	TGTGCTAGCAGCTTACTAGGGGTCCTCAATCAGCCCCAGCATTTT
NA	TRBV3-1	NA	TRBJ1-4	CASSQWIGEKLFF	TGTGCCAGCAGCCAGTGGATCGGGGAAAAACTGTTTTTT
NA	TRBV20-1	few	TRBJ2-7	CSARVVGNAYEQYF	TGCAGTGCTAGAGTGGTCGGAAACGCCTACGAGCAGTACTTC
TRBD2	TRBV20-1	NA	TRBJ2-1	CSARGAGTSGTPRNEQFF	TGCAGTGCTAGGGGAGCGGGTACTAGCGGGACCCCTAGGAATGAGCAGTTCTTC
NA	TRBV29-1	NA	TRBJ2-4	CSVENGLAKNIQYF	TGCAGCGTTGAAAACGGACTAGCCAAAAACATTCAGTACTTC
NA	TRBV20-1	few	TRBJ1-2	CSARPPTGANYGYTF	TGCAGTGCTAGACCCCCGACAGGAGCCAACTATGGCTACACCTTC
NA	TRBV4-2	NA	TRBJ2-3	CASSQDPGVWPDTQYF	TGTGCCAGCAGCCAAGATCCGGGGGTCTGGCCAGATACGCAGTATTTT
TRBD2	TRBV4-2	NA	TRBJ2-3	CASSQDGGGITDTQYF	TGTGCCAGCAGCCAAGATGGCGGGGGGATCACAGATACGCAGTATTTT
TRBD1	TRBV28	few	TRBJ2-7	CASQTGTGAYEQYF	TGTGCCAGCCAGACCGGGACAGGAGCCTACGAGCAGTACTTC
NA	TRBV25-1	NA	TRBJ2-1	CASSRVGGSSYNEQFF	TGTGCCAGCAGTCGGGTAGGGGGGAGCTCCTACAATGAGCAGTTCTTC
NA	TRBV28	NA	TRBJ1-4	CASSLNRARTATNEKLFF	TGTGCCAGCAGTTTAAACAGGGCCAGGACTGCAACTAATGAAAAACTGTTTTTT
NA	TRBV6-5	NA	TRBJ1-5	CASSPSGGLQPQHF	TGTGCCAGCAGTCCCTCGGGGGGATTACAGCCCCAGCATTTT
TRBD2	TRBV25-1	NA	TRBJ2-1	CASSETGGGKIGKEQFF	TGTGCCAGCAGTGAGACGGGAGGGGGTAAAATCGGCAAAGAGCAGTTCTTC
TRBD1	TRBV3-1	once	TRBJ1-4	CASSRSQTGSNEKLFF	TGCGCCAGCAGCCGATCCCAGACAGGGTCTAATGAAAAACTGTTTTTT
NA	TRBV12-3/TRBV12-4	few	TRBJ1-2	CASSTTPGTIYGYTF	TGTGCCAGCAGTACCACCCCCGGGACAATCTATGGCTACACCTTC
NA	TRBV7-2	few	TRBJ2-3	CASSLGPSRADTQYF	TGTGCCAGCAGCTTAGGCCCCTCCCGGGCAGATACGCAGTATTTT
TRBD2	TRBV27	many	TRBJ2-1	CASSLWGGSSYNEQFF	TGTGCCAGCAGTTTATGGGGGGGGAGCTCCTACAATGAGCAGTTCTTC
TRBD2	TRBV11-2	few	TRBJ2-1	CASSLTSGGAQTKYNEQFF	TGTGCCAGCAGCTTGACTAGCGGGGGGGCTCAGACTAAATACAATGAGCAGTTCTTC
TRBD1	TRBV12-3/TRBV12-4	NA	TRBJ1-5	CASRTTGSQPQHF	TGTGCCAGCAGGACGACAGGGAGCCAGCCCCAGCATTTT
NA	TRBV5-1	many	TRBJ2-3	CASSPGEDTQYF	TGCGCCAGCAGCCCAGGGGAAGATACGCAGTATTTT
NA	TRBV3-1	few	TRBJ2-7	CASSETQPNYEQYF	TGTGCCAGCAGCGAAACTCAACCCAACTACGAGCAGTACTTC
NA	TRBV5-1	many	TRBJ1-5	CASSFAGSNQPQHF	TGCGCCAGCAGCTTTGCAGGGAGCAATCAGCCCCAGCATTTT
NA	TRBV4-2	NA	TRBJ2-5	CASSPATGTPIQETQYF	TGTGCCAGCAGCCCAGCTACCGGGACACCCATCCAAGAGACCCAGTACTTC